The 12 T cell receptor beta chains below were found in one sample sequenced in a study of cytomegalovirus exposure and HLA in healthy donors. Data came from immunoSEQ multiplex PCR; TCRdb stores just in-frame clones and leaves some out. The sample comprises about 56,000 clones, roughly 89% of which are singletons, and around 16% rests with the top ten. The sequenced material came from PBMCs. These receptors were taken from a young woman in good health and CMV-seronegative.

CDR3 DNA sequence: TGTGCCAGCAGCCCCGGGACTAGCAGGGGGGCCGGGGAGCTGTTTTTT. Translation gives CASSPGTSRGAGELFF. The J gene is TRBJ2-2, the V gene TRBV7-3; 9 nucleotides agree with TRBD2. The CDR3 is 16 amino acids. Germline CDR1 and CDR2: SGHTA and FQGTGA. Trimming cost V 5 bases and J 6 bases; bases outside gene matches: 10.

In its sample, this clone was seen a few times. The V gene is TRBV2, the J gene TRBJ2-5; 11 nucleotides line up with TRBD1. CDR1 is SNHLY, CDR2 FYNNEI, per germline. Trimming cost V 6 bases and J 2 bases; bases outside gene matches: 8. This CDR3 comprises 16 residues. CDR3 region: CASRARTGGYQETQYF. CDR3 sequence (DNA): TGTGCCAGCAGGGCTAGGACAGGGGGCTATCAAGAGACCCAGTACTTC. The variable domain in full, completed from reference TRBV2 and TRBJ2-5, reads EPEVTQTPSHQVTQMGQEVILRCVPISNHLYFYWYRQILGQKVEFLVSFYNNEISEKSEIFDDQFSVERPDGSNFTLKIRSTKLEDSAMYFCASRARTGGYQETQYFGPGTRLLVL.

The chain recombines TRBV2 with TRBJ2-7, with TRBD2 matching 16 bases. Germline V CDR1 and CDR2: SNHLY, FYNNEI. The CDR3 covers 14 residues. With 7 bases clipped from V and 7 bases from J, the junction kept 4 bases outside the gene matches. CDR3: CASTGTSGRGEQYF. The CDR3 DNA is TGTGCCAGCACCGGGACTAGCGGGAGGGGTGAGCAGTACTTC.

The CDR3 region has the DNA TGTGCCAGCAAGACGAGGACAGGATTCTATGGCTACACCTTC. Translation: CASKTRTGFYGYTF. V gene TRBV27 combines with J gene TRBJ1-2; TRBD1 aligns across 7 bases. The CDR3 runs 14 residues. Germline V CDR1 and CDR2: MNHEY, SMNVEV (reference sequence). The V gene end was trimmed by 7 bases and the J gene end by 4 bases; junction bases not matched to a gene: 9.

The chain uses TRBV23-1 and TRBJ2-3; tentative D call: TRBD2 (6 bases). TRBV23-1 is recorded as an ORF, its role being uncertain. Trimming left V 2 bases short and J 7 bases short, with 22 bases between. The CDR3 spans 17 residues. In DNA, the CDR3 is TGCGCCAGCAGTCAACACGGGGGACTTAGTCCTTGGTATACGCAGTATTTT. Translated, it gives CASSQHGGLSPWYTQYF.

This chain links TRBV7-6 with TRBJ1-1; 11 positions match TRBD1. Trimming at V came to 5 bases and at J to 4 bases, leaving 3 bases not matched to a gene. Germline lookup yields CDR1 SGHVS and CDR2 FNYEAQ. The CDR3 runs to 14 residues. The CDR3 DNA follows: TGTGCCAGCAGCGCCGGGACAGGGGGCACTGAAGCTTTCTTT. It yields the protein CASSAGTGGTEAFF. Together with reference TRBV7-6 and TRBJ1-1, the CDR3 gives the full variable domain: GAGVSQSPRYKVTKRGQDVALRCDPISGHVSLYWYRQALGQGPEFLTYFNYEAQQDKSGLPNDRFSAERPEGSISTLTIQRTEQRDSAMYRCASSAGTGGTEAFFGQGTRLTVV.

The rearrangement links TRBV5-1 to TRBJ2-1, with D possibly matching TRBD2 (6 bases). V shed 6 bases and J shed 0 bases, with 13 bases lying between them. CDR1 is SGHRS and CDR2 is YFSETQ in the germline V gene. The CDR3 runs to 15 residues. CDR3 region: CASTRDSSSYNEQFF. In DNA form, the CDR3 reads TGCGCCAGCACCCGGGACTCGAGCTCCTACAATGAGCAGTTCTTC. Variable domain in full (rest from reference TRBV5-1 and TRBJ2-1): KAGVTQTPRYLIKTRGQQVTLSCSPISGHRSVSWYQQTPGQGLQFLFEYFSETQRNKGNFPGRFSGRQFSNSRSEMNVSTLELGDSALYLCASTRDSSSYNEQFFGPGTRLTVL.

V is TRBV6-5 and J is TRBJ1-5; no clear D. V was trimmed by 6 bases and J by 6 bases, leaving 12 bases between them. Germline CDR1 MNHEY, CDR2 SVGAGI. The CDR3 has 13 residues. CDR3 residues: CASRSGKSQPQHF. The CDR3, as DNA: TGTGCCAGCAGGTCCGGGAAGAGTCAGCCCCAGCATTTT.

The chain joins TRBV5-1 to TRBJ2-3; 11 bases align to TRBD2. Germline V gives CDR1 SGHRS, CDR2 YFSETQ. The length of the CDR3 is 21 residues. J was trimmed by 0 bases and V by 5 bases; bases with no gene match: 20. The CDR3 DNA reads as TGCGCCAGCAGGCGATGGGATACTAGCGGGGGCCCGGTGCTAAGCACAGATACGCAGTATTTT. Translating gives CASRRWDTSGGPVLSTDTQYF.

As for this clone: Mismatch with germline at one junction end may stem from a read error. In DNA form, the CDR3 reads TGTGCCAGCAGCTTAGAGCTGGGCTCCCACAATGAGCAGTTCTTC. This sequence encodes CASSLELGSHNEQFF. The chain uses TRBV11-2 and TRBJ2-1; D gene uncertain. The CDR3 spans 15 residues. Germline loops: CDR1 SGHAT, CDR2 FQNNGV.

CDR3 sequence: CASSEAFGFSNQPQHF. CDR3 in DNA: TGTGCCAGCAGTGAAGCGTTCGGTTTTAGCAATCAGCCCCAGCATTTT. This chain connects TRBV6-1 to TRBJ1-5; no reliable D call. V lost 0 bases and J 0 bases, leaving 9 bases between the germline ends. The germline CDR1 and CDR2 sequences are MNHNS and SASEGT. The CDR3 sequence is 16 residues long.

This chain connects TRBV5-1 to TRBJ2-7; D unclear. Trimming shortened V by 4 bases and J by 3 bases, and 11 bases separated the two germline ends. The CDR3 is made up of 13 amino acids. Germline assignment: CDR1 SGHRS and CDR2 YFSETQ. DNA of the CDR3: TGCGCCAGCAGCGCCTCCGTCGGCTACGAGCAGTACTTC. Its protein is CASSASVGYEQYF.